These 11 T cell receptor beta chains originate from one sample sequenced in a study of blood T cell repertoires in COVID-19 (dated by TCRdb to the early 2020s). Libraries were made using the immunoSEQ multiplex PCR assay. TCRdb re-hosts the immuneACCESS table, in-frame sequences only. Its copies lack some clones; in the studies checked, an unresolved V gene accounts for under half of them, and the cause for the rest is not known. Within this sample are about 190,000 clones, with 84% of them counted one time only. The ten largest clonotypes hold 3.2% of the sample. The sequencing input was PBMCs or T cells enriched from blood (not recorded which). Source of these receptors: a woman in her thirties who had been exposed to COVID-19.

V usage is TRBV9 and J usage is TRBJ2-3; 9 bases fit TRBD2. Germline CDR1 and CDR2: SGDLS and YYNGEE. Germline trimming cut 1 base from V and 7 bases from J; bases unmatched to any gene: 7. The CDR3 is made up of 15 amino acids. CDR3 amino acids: CASSVLSGGENTQYF. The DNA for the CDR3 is TGTGCCAGCAGCGTACTTAGCGGGGGAGAGAATACGCAGTATTTT.

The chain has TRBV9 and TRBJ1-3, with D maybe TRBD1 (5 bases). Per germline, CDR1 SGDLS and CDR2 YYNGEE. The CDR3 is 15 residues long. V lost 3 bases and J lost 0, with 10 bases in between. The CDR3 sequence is CASSAQGYSGNTIYF. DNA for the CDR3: TGTGCCAGCAGCGCCCAGGGATACTCTGGAAACACCATATATTTT.

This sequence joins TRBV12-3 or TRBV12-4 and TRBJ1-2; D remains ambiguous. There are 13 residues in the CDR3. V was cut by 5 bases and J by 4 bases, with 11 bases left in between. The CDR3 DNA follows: TGTGCCAGCAGTCCAGCGGATTTCTATGGCTACACCTTC. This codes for CASSPADFYGYTF.

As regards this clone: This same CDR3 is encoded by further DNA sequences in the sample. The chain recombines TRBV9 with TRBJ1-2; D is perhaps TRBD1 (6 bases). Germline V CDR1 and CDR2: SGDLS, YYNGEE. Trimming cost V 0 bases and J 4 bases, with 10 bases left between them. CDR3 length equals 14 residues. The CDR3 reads CASSVDRVGYGYTF. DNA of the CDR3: TGTGCCAGCAGCGTAGACAGGGTTGGCTATGGCTACACCTTC.

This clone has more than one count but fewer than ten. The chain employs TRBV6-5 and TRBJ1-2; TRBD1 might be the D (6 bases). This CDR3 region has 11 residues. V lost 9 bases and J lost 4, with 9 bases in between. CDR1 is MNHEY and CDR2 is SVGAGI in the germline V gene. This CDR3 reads CARQGPYGYTF. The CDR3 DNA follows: TGTGCCAGACAGGGTCCCTATGGCTACACCTTC.

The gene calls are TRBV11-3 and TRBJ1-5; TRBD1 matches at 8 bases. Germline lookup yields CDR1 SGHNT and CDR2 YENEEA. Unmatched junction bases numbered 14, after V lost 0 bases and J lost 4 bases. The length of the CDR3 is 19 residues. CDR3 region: CASSLEPPPDRALNQPQHF. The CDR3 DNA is TGTGCCAGCAGCTTAGAACCTCCCCCGGACAGGGCTTTAAATCAGCCCCAGCATTTT.

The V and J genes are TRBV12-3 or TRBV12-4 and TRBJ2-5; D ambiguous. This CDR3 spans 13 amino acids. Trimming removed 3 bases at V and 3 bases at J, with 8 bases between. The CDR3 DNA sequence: TGTGCCAGCAGTTTTTTACGGGAAGAGACCCAGTACTTC. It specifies CASSFLREETQYF.

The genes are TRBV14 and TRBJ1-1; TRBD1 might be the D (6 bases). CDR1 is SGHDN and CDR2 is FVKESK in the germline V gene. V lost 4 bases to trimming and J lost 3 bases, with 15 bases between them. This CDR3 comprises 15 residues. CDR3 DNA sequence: TGTGCCAGCAGCCCTCACTTACAGGGATACACTGAAGCTTTCTTT. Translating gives CASSPHLQGYTEAFF.

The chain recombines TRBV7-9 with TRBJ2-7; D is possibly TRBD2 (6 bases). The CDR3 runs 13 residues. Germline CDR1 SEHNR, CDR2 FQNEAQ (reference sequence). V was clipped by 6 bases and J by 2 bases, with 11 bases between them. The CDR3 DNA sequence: TGTGCCAGCAGACACCGGGAGACCTACGAGCAGTACTTC. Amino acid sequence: CASRHRETYEQYF.

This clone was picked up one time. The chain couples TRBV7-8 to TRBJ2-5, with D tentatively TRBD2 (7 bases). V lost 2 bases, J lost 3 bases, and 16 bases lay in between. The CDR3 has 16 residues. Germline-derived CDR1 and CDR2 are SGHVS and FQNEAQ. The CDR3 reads CASSLLRGARKETQYF. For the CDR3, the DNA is TGTGCCAGCAGCTTACTTCGGGGGGCGCGGAAAGAGACCCAGTACTTC.

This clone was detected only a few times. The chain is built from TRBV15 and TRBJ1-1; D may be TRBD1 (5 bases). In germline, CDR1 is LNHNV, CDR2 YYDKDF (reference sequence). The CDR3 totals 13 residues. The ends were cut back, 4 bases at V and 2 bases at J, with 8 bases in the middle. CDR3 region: CATSKRTNTEAFF. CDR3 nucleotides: TGTGCCACCAGCAAGAGGACAAACACTGAAGCTTTCTTT.